The text below deals with one T cell receptor (beta chain). Its antigen remains undetermined. Sequence at one end of the junction differs from germline and may be a read error. The meaning of the sample's time point label: newly diagnosed GD, antithyroid drugs for less than 3 months. For both TCR sequencing and RNA sequencing, RNA was extracted from PBMCs using TRIzol. The diagnosis of Graves' disease was made according to American Thyroid Association guidelines. The patients came from an endocrinology department in Xi'an, China. Each patient gave around 9.2 milliliters of peripheral blood, collected in an EDTA anticoagulant tube. Ficoll Paque Plus density gradient separation was used to isolate PBMCs, and no further T cell sorting was performed. An Agilent 2100 Bioanalyzer and agarose gel were used to check RNA quality, while a NanoDrop 2000 measured RNA concentration. The CDR3 goes from the cysteine to the phenylalanine over 16 residues. Of all the DNA, just the CDR3 is kept, 48 bases in frame from base 1. For CDR1 and CDR2, the germline V gene (reference sequence) lists SEHNR and FQNEAQ.

The data stem from a study of regulatory T cells in long-lasting Graves disease (TCRdb year 2021). About the study as a whole: In the newly diagnosed Graves' disease group, patients had been taking antithyroid drugs for less than 3 months. TCR sequencing covered approximately 13 persistent and some 20 newly diagnosed Graves' disease patients, approximately 33 samples in total. The study took place in China and was registered as a clinical trial. Peripheral blood TCR sequencing and RNA sequencing compared persistent Graves' disease patients with newly diagnosed Graves' disease patients.

Broader findings and caveats from the paper: The small sample size was acknowledged by the authors as a limitation that may reduce accuracy. Peripheral blood alone was examined, since thyroid tissue, which constituted the primary lesion, could not be accessed. Sequencing and analysis were restricted to the TCR beta chain. Persistent patients shared more public clonotypes among themselves (over 2,500) than newly diagnosed patients did (over 950). Persistent disease showed preferential use of TRBV28, TRBJ1-2 and TRBJ2-5, whereas newly diagnosed disease favored TRBV20-1 and TRBJ2-1. Compared with newly diagnosed patients, persistent Graves' disease patients had lower TCR Shannon entropy and fewer highly expanded clones, which suggests clonal expansion.

The receptor library was made with multiplex PCR. Sequencing was performed on an Illumina HiSeq 4000. iRepertoire HTBI primers and Arm-PCR amplification of CDR3 regions were used to construct TCR beta libraries. Before sequencing, the PCR products went through gel purification. The authors processed their data as follows. Gene usage analysis of CDR3 amino acid clonotypes relied on the approximately 68 TRBV and around 14 TRBJ segments identified across samples. COPE and FqMerger were used to merge filtered high-quality paired reads into contigs. BLAST was used to align contigs to the IMGT TRBV, TRBD and TRBJ reference genes, and CDR3 was defined following IMGT. Highly expanded clones were defined as clonotypes with a frequency above 0.1%. Repertoire diversity was measured by Shannon entropy, and V-J evenness by the Gini coefficient. A clonotype was considered public if more than one individual shared it. TCRdb reprocessed the public reads (quality trimming at Q25 with fastp, clone calling with MiXCR) and kept in-frame beta chains. Rows are unified per CDR3 protein, each entry keeping the most common DNA and genes. TCRdb's processing, not the authors' own work, is the source of the V and J calls. The sample table contains 200,000 to 250,000 distinct CDR3 sequences; only one count was recorded for around 21% of them. The ten most abundant clones make up roughly 14% of the sample.

The TCR was taken from a female donor with Graves disease. This material consisted of peripheral blood mononuclear cells (PBMCs), taken at new diagnosis, from a patient treated with antithyroid drugs. The chain is made from TRBV7-9 and TRBJ2-1, with 11 bases aligning to TRBD2. In nucleotide form, the sequence is TGCGCCAGCAGCCAGGAAAATAGCGGGGGGGTCGGCGAGCAGTTCTTC. The translation is CASSQENSGGVGEQFF.